This entry describes one T cell receptor (beta chain). The sample belongs to a study of blood T cell repertoires in COVID-19. Study-level background: From the United States, Italy and Spain came samples of acute and convalescent COVID-19. T cells, B-cell-depleted T cells, or PBMCs provided the cDNA or gDNA that served as material.

Original processing notes: It was from reference gene primer amplification that nucleated cell counts were estimated. The protocol was immunoSEQ multiplex PCR, while the TCRdb copy is restricted to in-frame clones and leaves out a portion. V and J calls and clone size are those listed in that table; D and trimming were worked out from the DNA. The repertoire consists of about 240,000 clones, with approximately 85% occurring once and the leading ten covering approximately 13%. Germline CDR1 reads SGHRS; CDR2 reads YFSETQ. CDR3 size: 11 residues. The ends were cut back, 5 bases at V and 6 bases at J, with 7 bases in the middle.

The TCR was taken from an older woman with active or convalescent COVID-19. The rearrangement uses TRBV5-1 and TRBJ2-3; D uncertain. The sample consisted of peripheral blood. The CDR3 reads CASSSLDTQYF. As DNA, the CDR3 is TGCGCCAGCAGTTCCCTCGATACGCAGTATTTT.